Listed below are T cell receptor beta chains from one sample, sequenced in a study of beta chain features in type 1 diabetes. The repertoire was sequenced with immunoSEQ multiplex PCR; TCRdb's copy has only in-frame clones and lacks some. The data contain 600,000 to 700,000 clones, around 12% of them singletons. What was sequenced was naive CD4+ T cells from blood. The receptor source for this set is a man aged 25 to 45 with type 1 diabetes. Both conserved end residues are part of each CDR3. The D gene is left open where the match is weak. Where a row states a size, it is once, few, many or the class of an expanded clone; other rows omit it.

clone_size: .; d_call: .; j_call: TRBJ1-6; v_call: TRBV11-2; cdr3_aa: CASSVGSGSYNSPLHF; cdr3_nt: TGTGCCAGCAGCGTCGGATCTGGCTCCTATAATTCACCCCTCCACTTT
clone_size: few; d_call: TRBD1; j_call: TRBJ2-4; v_call: TRBV5-6; cdr3_aa: CASSLQGASNIQYF; cdr3_nt: TGTGCCAGCAGCTTGCAGGGGGCTTCAAACATTCAGTACTTC
clone_size: .; d_call: .; j_call: TRBJ2-5; v_call: TRBV7-2; cdr3_aa: CASSFNNPVGETQYF; cdr3_nt: TGTGCCAGCAGCTTTAACAACCCTGTAGGGGAGACCCAGTACTTC
clone_size: .; d_call: .; j_call: TRBJ1-6; v_call: TRBV7-2; cdr3_aa: CASSLSVGSPLHF; cdr3_nt: TGTGCCAGCAGCTTGTCAGTGGGTTCACCCCTCCACTTT
clone_size: few; d_call: .; j_call: TRBJ1-1; v_call: TRBV29-1; cdr3_aa: CSAQQQGQYTEAFF; cdr3_nt: TGCAGCGCGCAACAACAGGGCCAGTACACTGAAGCTTTCTTT
clone_size: .; d_call: .; j_call: TRBJ1-1; v_call: TRBV2; cdr3_aa: CASSNVGNTEAFF; cdr3_nt: TGTGCCAGCAGTAACGTAGGGAACACTGAAGCTTTCTTT
clone_size: few; d_call: .; j_call: TRBJ1-4; v_call: TRBV30; cdr3_aa: CAWSVGYGGNEKLFF; cdr3_nt: TGTGCCTGGAGTGTAGGGTACGGGGGAAATGAAAAACTGTTTTTT
clone_size: few; d_call: .; j_call: TRBJ2-6; v_call: TRBV7-2; cdr3_aa: CASSPYFGGPGANVLTF; cdr3_nt: TGTGCCAGCAGCCCCTACTTCGGGGGACCTGGGGCCAACGTCCTGACTTTC
clone_size: few; d_call: .; j_call: TRBJ2-6; v_call: TRBV7-9; cdr3_aa: CASNQDEHSGANVLTF; cdr3_nt: TGTGCCAGCAACCAAGACGAGCACTCTGGGGCCAACGTCCTGACTTTC
clone_size: many; d_call: .; j_call: TRBJ2-2; v_call: TRBV5-6; cdr3_aa: CASSWSTGELFF; cdr3_nt: TGTGCCAGCAGCTGGAGTACCGGGGAGCTGTTTTTT
clone_size: .; d_call: .; j_call: TRBJ2-1; v_call: TRBV5-1; cdr3_aa: CASSFGAGNDEQFF; cdr3_nt: TGCGCCAGCAGCTTCGGGGCAGGGAACGATGAGCAGTTCTTC
clone_size: .; d_call: .; j_call: TRBJ2-3; v_call: TRBV6-5; cdr3_aa: CASSYGRDSYTDTQYF; cdr3_nt: TGTGCCAGCAGTTACGGGAGGGACAGCTACACAGATACGCAGTATTTT
clone_size: few; d_call: TRBD2; j_call: TRBJ2-5; v_call: TRBV5-4; cdr3_aa: CASSRTSPIETQYF; cdr3_nt: TGTGCCAGCAGCCGGACTAGTCCGATTGAGACCCAGTACTTC
clone_size: .; d_call: .; j_call: TRBJ2-2; v_call: TRBV6-1; cdr3_aa: CASSLTYVELFF; cdr3_nt: TGTGCCAGCAGTTTGACGTATGTGGAGCTGTTTTTT
clone_size: few; d_call: .; j_call: TRBJ2-1; v_call: TRBV5-4; cdr3_aa: CASSFQGPREQFF; cdr3_nt: TGTGCCAGCAGCTTCCAGGGCCCCCGGGAGCAGTTCTTC
clone_size: .; d_call: TRBD1; j_call: TRBJ2-1; v_call: TRBV6-1; cdr3_aa: CASSLRDRAYNEQFF; cdr3_nt: TGTGCCAGCAGTCTACGGGACAGGGCGTACAATGAGCAGTTCTTC
clone_size: .; d_call: .; j_call: TRBJ2-1; v_call: TRBV9; cdr3_aa: CASSVGAYHNEQFF; cdr3_nt: TGTGCCAGCAGCGTAGGCGCCTACCACAATGAGCAGTTCTTC
clone_size: few; d_call: TRBD1; j_call: TRBJ2-7; v_call: TRBV19; cdr3_aa: CASSLGDRDPYEQYF; cdr3_nt: TGTGCCAGTAGCCTAGGGGACAGGGATCCCTACGAGCAGTACTTC
clone_size: few; d_call: .; j_call: TRBJ1-2; v_call: TRBV6-5; cdr3_aa: CASSYSLNEAYGYTF; cdr3_nt: TGTGCCAGCAGTTACAGCCTCAACGAAGCCTATGGCTACACCTTC
clone_size: .; d_call: .; j_call: TRBJ1-2; v_call: TRBV7-9; cdr3_aa: CASSLGGEGYTF; cdr3_nt: TGTGCCAGCAGCTTAGGGGGCGAGGGCTACACCTTC
clone_size: .; d_call: .; j_call: TRBJ2-1; v_call: TRBV5-1; cdr3_aa: CASRGGGISNPYNEQFF; cdr3_nt: TGCGCCAGCCGCGGCGGGGGCATATCTAATCCATACAATGAGCAGTTCTTC
clone_size: few; d_call: .; j_call: TRBJ1-1; v_call: TRBV29-1; cdr3_aa: CSASPQYTEAFF; cdr3_nt: TGCAGCGCCTCCCCCCAGTACACTGAAGCTTTCTTT
clone_size: .; d_call: TRBD1; j_call: TRBJ2-2; v_call: TRBV4-3; cdr3_aa: CASSHAGTDTGELFF; cdr3_nt: TGCGCCAGCAGCCACGCCGGGACAGACACCGGGGAGCTGTTTTTT
clone_size: .; d_call: .; j_call: TRBJ1-4; v_call: TRBV7-9; cdr3_aa: CASSWGPPNEKLFF; cdr3_nt: TGTGCCAGCAGCTGGGGGCCTCCTAATGAAAAACTGTTTTTT
clone_size: .; d_call: TRBD2; j_call: TRBJ2-7; v_call: TRBV6-1; cdr3_aa: CASSEALTSGAYEQYF; cdr3_nt: TGTGCCAGCAGTGAAGCGCTGACTAGCGGGGCCTACGAGCAGTACTTC
clone_size: few; d_call: .; j_call: TRBJ2-5; v_call: TRBV25-1; cdr3_aa: CASSELPLGTQYF; cdr3_nt: TGTGCCAGCAGTGAACTTCCTTTAGGGACCCAGTACTTC